This T cell receptor (beta chain) is from a study of blood T cells in healthy people across ages. Findings and caveats of the study: Age showed a roughly linear inverse relationship with TCR beta diversity per million T cells.

The donors, healthy Caucasians from Russia, were aged roughly 6 to 90. V dropped 3 bases and J dropped 0 bases, with 12 bases sitting between them. Germline CDR1 DFQATT, CDR2 SNEGSKA (reference sequence). The CDR3 consists of 15 residues. The table lists this clonotype with a few counts. Its antigen is still unknown. Sample-barcoded 5' priming and a J-beta primer mix drove a second PCR of about 6 to 12 cycles. A template-switch adaptor containing 12 random nucleotides labeled each cDNA molecule. Each CDR3 protein is one row after TCRdb ran MiXCR on the 5' RACE reads. The sample shows about 750,000 distinct CDR3 sequences, roughly 50% of them seen only once.

Material for sequencing was blood. The V gene is TRBV20-1, the J gene TRBJ2-4; D is possibly TRBD2 (6 bases). The source of this sequence is a man aged 80 or over in good health. The CDR3, as DNA: TGCAGTGCTAGCGGGAGAGGTCTAGCCAAAAACATTCAGTACTTC. Protein: CSASGRGLAKNIQYF.